This TCR beta chain was recovered during a study of human T cells and chemical hapten exposure. At the level of the study: Doses of diphenylcyclopropenone went to the patients' scalps weekly throughout the roughly 24-week study. DPC at 0.01% went onto the upper back in patch tests, read at 6 days. The study's findings and limits: The donors suffered from alopecia, so their immune response may not match that of healthy people.

This CDR3 is 17 amino acids long. V was clipped by 4 bases and J by 0 bases, with 13 bases between them. CDR1 and CDR2 from the germline V gene are MNHEY and SVGAGI. Documented time point: pre-sensitization, week 0. Sample treatment: therapeutic diphenylcyclopropenone sensitization with weekly scalp DPC. Of note for this clonotype: The target antigen is unknown.

The authors' processing: There were a median of around 97,000 TCRs per sample, with a range from about 23,224 to 690,600. TCRdb analysed the RACE reads with MiXCR anew, one entry per CDR3 protein. The authors' filters were not applied to this entry. The sample has under 100,000 distinct CDR3 sequences; about 9% are singletons. The sequence derives from a man aged 35 to 55 with alopecia areata. Some clones in this sample may be carry-over from other donors' samples. V and J are TRBV6-5 and TRBJ2-6; possible D gene TRBD1, 6 bases. This sample comprised whole blood, obtained in connection with sensitization to the hapten diphenylcyclopropenone (DPC). CDR3 in DNA: TGTGCCAGCAGTTCCTACAGGGACCCCTCTGGGGCCAACGTCCTGACTTTC. Translated, it gives CASSSYRDPSGANVLTF.